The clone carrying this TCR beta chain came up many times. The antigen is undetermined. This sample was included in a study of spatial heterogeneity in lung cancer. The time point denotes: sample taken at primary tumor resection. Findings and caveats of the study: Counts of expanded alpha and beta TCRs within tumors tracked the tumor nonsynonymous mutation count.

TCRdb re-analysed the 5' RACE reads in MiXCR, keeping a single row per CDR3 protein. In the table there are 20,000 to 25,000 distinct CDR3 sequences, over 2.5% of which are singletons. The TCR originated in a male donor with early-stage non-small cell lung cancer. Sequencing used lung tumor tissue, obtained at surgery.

DNA for the CDR3: TGTGCCAGCAGTCTGATGAAGACAGGGGTGATCGGATACAATGAGCAGTTCTTC. It yields the protein CASSLMKTGVIGYNEQFF. The chain links TRBV12-3 or TRBV12-4 to TRBJ2-1; 8 bases align to TRBD1. The CDR3 is 18 amino acids. V lost 5 bases, J lost 4 bases, and 16 bases stayed unmatched.